Below are 25 T cell receptor beta chains sequenced from a single sample in a study of Graves' ophthalmopathy and Graves' hyperthyroidism. RNA transcripts provided the template for amplifying TCR beta CDR3 regions. The authors performed first-round RT-PCR with HTBI primers and then a second-round multiplex PCR. TCRdb recomputed calls from the multiplex PCR reads with MiXCR, one row per CDR3 protein. The table shows about 740,000 distinct CDR3 sequences, with roughly two fifths occurring only once. The source material was peripheral blood. The receptors derive from an adult man with Graves' ophthalmopathy.

This clonotype has just a few counts. The V call is TRBV9, the J call TRBJ1-6; D call uncertain. The V end was cut by 9 bases, the J end by 9 bases, with 19 bases between. This CDR3 has 14 residues. Per germline, CDR1 SGDLS and CDR2 YYNGEE. CDR3 DNA sequence: TGTGCCATCCGCCCTCGCTCTATTGGTTCACCCCTCCACTTT. The encoded protein is CAIRPRSIGSPLHF.

The chain uses TRBV7-2 and TRBJ2-1; 8 bases are a match to TRBD2. V gave up 0 bases and J gave up 0 bases; unmatched junction bases: 1. Germline V lookup: CDR1 SGHTA, CDR2 FQGNSA. This CDR3 has 16 amino acids. In DNA form, the CDR3 reads TGTGCCAGCAGCTTAGCACTAGCGGCCTCCTACAATGAGCAGTTCTTC. As protein: CASSLALAASYNEQFF.

This clonotype was seen at least ten times. This chain joins TRBV29-1 and TRBJ2-7; 8 nucleotides align to TRBD2. This CDR3 contains 13 residues. V shed 7 bases, J shed 4 bases, and the junction held 9 bases outside the gene matches. Germline V gene sequence: CDR1 SQVTM, CDR2 ANQGSEA. CDR3 DNA sequence: TGCAGCGCCGAAGCGGGAGAGGCATACGAGCAGTACTTC. Its translation is CSAEAGEAYEQYF.

The genes are TRBV20-1 and TRBJ1-1; the D is unclear. Trimming left V 5 bases short and J 3 bases short, with 10 bases between. From germline, CDR1 is DFQATT and CDR2 SNEGSKA (reference sequence). The CDR3 spans 12 residues. The CDR3 spells CSAERADTEAFF. CDR3 nucleotide sequence: TGCAGTGCTGAGCGCGCGGACACTGAAGCTTTCTTT.

This clonotype was seen at least ten times. The genes are TRBV10-2 and TRBJ2-2; maybe TRBD2 (5 bases). The CDR3 is 15 amino acids. Trimming shortened V by 5 bases and J by 5 bases, and 15 bases separated the two germline ends. The germline CDR1 and CDR2 sequences are WSHSY and SAAADI. The CDR3 DNA sequence: TGCGCCAGCAGTTCGAACGGAGGCCGGACCGGGGAGCTGTTTTTT. This encodes CASSSNGGRTGELFF.

This clonotype appeared many times. The rearrangement joins TRBV20-1 to TRBJ1-1; D may be TRBD1 (5 bases). CDR1 and CDR2 (germline): DFQATT, SNEGSKA (reference sequence). The CDR3 covers 11 residues. V shed 4 bases and J shed 11 bases, with 14 bases lying between them. In DNA, the CDR3 is TGCAGTGCTACGTTAGGGGAACTGGCTTTCTTT. Translated: CSATLGELAFF.

This clonotype turned up a few times. This rearrangement joins TRBV12-3 or TRBV12-4 to TRBJ1-4, with D possibly TRBD1 on 5 matching bases. V was cut by 6 bases and J by 8 bases, with 10 bases left in between. There are 12 residues in the CDR3. The CDR3 nucleotides read TGTGCCAGCAGGGGGGGGAAGGAAAAACTGTTTTTT. It translates to CASRGGKEKLFF.

This clonotype occurred once. V and J are TRBV11-2 and TRBJ2-6; D is unclear. The V and J ends lost 0 bases and 0 bases respectively, with 12 bases between them. CDR1 is SGHAT and CDR2 is FQNNGV in the germline V gene. The CDR3 runs 18 residues. The CDR3 loop reads CASSLDRQLVSGANVLTF. The CDR3 coding sequence is TGTGCCAGCAGCTTAGACAGGCAGCTAGTCTCTGGGGCCAACGTCCTGACTTTC.

Turning to this clonotype: Lacking the conserved final phenylalanine or tryptophan, this CDR3 likely reflects a read error. J is TRBJ1-1 and V is TRBV11-2, with D possibly matching TRBD1 (6 bases). The CDR3 spans 13 residues. Trimming left V 2 bases short and J 8 bases short, with 12 bases between. CDR1 SGHAT and CDR2 FQNNGV come from the germline V gene. For the CDR3, the DNA is TGTGCCAGCAGCTTATCGGGGGCAGGGGAAGCTTTCTGT. Translating it yields CASSLSGAGEAFC.

The V call is TRBV2, the J call TRBJ2-7; 10 positions match TRBD2. CDR3 length: 15 residues. Germline V gives CDR1 SNHLY, CDR2 FYNNEI. With V trimmed by 5 bases and J by 4 bases, 8 bases remained unmatched. CDR3 bases: TGTGCCAGCAGTCCGACTAGCGGGTTCCCGTACGAGCAGTACTTC. Its translation: CASSPTSGFPYEQYF.

The V call is TRBV25-1, the J call TRBJ1-1; 9 bases map to TRBD1. CDR3 size: 15 residues. V dropped 2 bases and J dropped 1; count of bases not matched to a gene: 2. The germline V gene encodes CDR1 MGHDK and CDR2 SYGVNS. The CDR3 region is CASSEPGQGNTEAFF. The DNA of the CDR3 is TGTGCCAGCAGTGAACCGGGACAGGGGAACACTGAAGCTTTCTTT.

This clonotype was seen ten or more times. The V call is TRBV24-1, the J call TRBJ2-5; unclear D gene. Germline values: CDR1 KGHDR, CDR2 SFDVKD. The CDR3 loop spans 14 amino acids. V was shortened by 5 bases and J by 5 bases, with 14 bases between the two germline ends. The CDR3 sequence: CATSVAGLGETQYF. The DNA of the CDR3 is TGTGCCACCAGTGTGGCTGGGTTGGGGGAGACCCAGTACTTC.

The rearrangement links TRBV10-3 to TRBJ1-2; tentatively, D is TRBD1 (6 bases). The CDR3 runs 15 residues. V was trimmed by 8 bases and J by 3 bases, leaving 19 bases between them. Germline lookup yields CDR1 ENHRY and CDR2 SYGVKD. CDR3 bases: TGTGCCATCGGGGAACAGGCGGGGGCGTACTATGGCTACACCTTC. It translates to CAIGEQAGAYYGYTF.

This clonotype was found many times. The chain joins TRBV15 to TRBJ2-7; tentative D call: TRBD2 (6 bases). The CDR3 spans 12 residues. V was cut by 3 bases and J by 7 bases, with 10 bases left in between. Germline CDR1 LNHNV, CDR2 YYDKDF (reference sequence). The CDR3 loop reads CATSSLGTEQYF. The CDR3 DNA reads as TGTGCCACCAGCAGTCTAGGGACTGAGCAGTACTTC. The whole variable domain, remainder taken from reference TRBV15 and TRBJ2-7, is DAMVIQNPRYQVTQFGKPVTLSCSQTLNHNVMYWYQQKSSQAPKLLFHYYDKDFNNEADTPDNFQSRRPNTSFCFLDIRSPGLGDTAMYLCATSSLGTEQYFGPGTRLTVT.

With regard to this clonotype: No DNA is shown, since the ends of the CDR3 on it are uncertain; the CDR3 is the one TCRdb lists. The V call is TRBV25-1, the J call TRBJ1-1; the listed D gene, TRBD1, was not tested against the DNA. The CDR3 is 20 amino acids long, termini counted. Germline CDR1 MGHDK, CDR2 SYGVNS. This chain's CDR3 is CASIYLCSVEDLRQASEAFF.

With respect to this clonotype: A read error is likely, as this CDR3 ends without the conserved phenylalanine or tryptophan. The chain couples TRBV7-9 to TRBJ2-2; TRBD1 might be the D (6 bases). The V end was cut by 7 bases, the J end by 3 bases, with 12 bases between. The length of the CDR3 is 14 residues. CDR1 SEHNR and CDR2 FQNEAQ come from the germline V gene (reference sequence). CDR3 protein: CASIQGIDTGELFC. In nucleotides, the CDR3 is TGTGCCAGCATACAGGGTATCGACACCGGGGAGCTGTTTTGT.

This clonotype was counted a single time. The V and J genes are TRBV25-1 and TRBJ2-6; 10 bases are shared with TRBD1. Germline V CDR1 and CDR2: MGHDK, SYGVNS. This CDR3 is built from 18 residues. The ends lost 8 bases at V and 4 bases at J; junction bases unmatched: 14. The CDR3 DNA follows: TGTGCCAGCTCACCACAGGGACAGGGGTCTTTGGGGGCCAACGTCCTGACTTTC. Translated: CASSPQGQGSLGANVLTF.

J is TRBJ1-5 and V is TRBV29-1; D possibly corresponds to TRBD1 (5 bases). The CDR3 covers 11 residues. V lost 4 bases and J lost 14, with 15 bases in between. Germline CDR1 reads SQVTM; CDR2 reads ANQGSEA. CDR3 nucleotide sequence: TGCAGCGTTGGAAGGGATCAGGGCGAGCATTTT. Its translation is CSVGRDQGEHF.

The chain joins TRBV29-1 to TRBJ1-4; D is undetermined. The ends were cut back, 1 base at V and 7 bases at J, with 4 bases in the middle. CDR3 size: 11 residues. Looked up from germline, CDR1 is SQVTM and CDR2 is ANQGSEA. The CDR3 nucleotides are TGCAGCGTTGAAGGCAGTGAAAAACTGTTTTTT. Its protein is CSVEGSEKLFF.

The chain joins TRBV9 to TRBJ2-7; TRBD2 might be the D (6 bases). Looked up from germline, CDR1 is SGDLS and CDR2 is YYNGEE. The CDR3 contains 16 residues. Trimming took 4 bases from V and 1 from J, leaving 18 bases between them. The CDR3 sequence is CASSLGGGFDSYEQYF. The CDR3 region has the DNA TGTGCCAGCAGCTTAGGTGGAGGGTTTGATTCCTACGAGCAGTACTTC.

The chain joins TRBV10-3 to TRBJ1-4; D gene unclear. This CDR3 spans 15 amino acids. Germline V gives CDR1 ENHRY, CDR2 SYGVKD. The ends were cut back, 5 bases at V and 0 bases at J, with 10 bases in the middle. This CDR3 is CAISYSRTTNEKLFF. The CDR3 DNA reads as TGTGCCATCAGTTACTCACGGACAACTAATGAAAAACTGTTTTTT.

The chain uses TRBV11-2 and TRBJ2-7; 7 positions agree with TRBD2. CDR3 size: 14 residues. In germline, CDR1 is SGHAT, CDR2 FQNNGV. With 4 bases clipped from V and 3 bases from J, the junction kept 6 bases outside the gene matches. The CDR3 sequence is CASSSLTSSYEQYF. CDR3 sequence (DNA): TGTGCCAGCAGCTCCCTGACTAGCAGCTACGAGCAGTACTTC.

This rearrangement joins TRBV29-1 to TRBJ2-7, with D perhaps assigned TRBD1 or TRBD2 (5 bases each). From germline, CDR1 is SQVTM and CDR2 ANQGSEA. This CDR3 comprises 11 residues. V lost 5 bases, J lost 9 bases, and 14 bases lay in between. The CDR3 loop reads CSVWVGDTQYF. CDR3 coding DNA: TGCAGCGTTTGGGTGGGGGATACGCAGTACTTC.

The chain employs TRBV20-1 and TRBJ1-5, with a weak D call TRBD1 (5 bases). V was cut by 3 bases and J by 5 bases, with 8 bases left in between. From germline, CDR1 is DFQATT and CDR2 SNEGSKA (reference sequence). There are 12 residues in the CDR3. In DNA form, the CDR3 reads TGCAGTGCTAGGGGGGAAGATCAGCCCCAGCATTTT. This codes for CSARGEDQPQHF.

This clonotype was seen ten or more times. The genes are TRBV7-2 and TRBJ1-2; unclear D gene. CDR1 SGHTA and CDR2 FQGNSA come from the germline V gene. This CDR3 contains 14 residues. V was shortened by 2 bases and J by 0 bases, with 7 bases between the two germline ends. CDR3 DNA sequence: TGTGCCAGCAGCTTAAGCCAGGCTAACTATGGCTACACCTTC. Translation gives CASSLSQANYGYTF.